These 5 T cell receptor beta chains share one sample of origin, sequenced in a study of T cell responses to AZD1222 COVID-19 vaccine. Method: immunoSEQ multiplex PCR; TCRdb's copy keeps in-frame clones and lacks some. The sample includes around 170,000 clones, approximately 91% of them seen just once. Here the sequenced sample was peripheral blood, taken on day 0 of AZD1222 vaccination. These receptors came from an adult in good health.

This clone was counted once. The chain uses TRBV6-6 and TRBJ1-1; 9 bases are shared with TRBD1. CDR1 and CDR2 (germline): MNHNY, SVGAGI (reference sequence). V gave up 2 bases and J gave up 3 bases; unmatched junction bases: 7. The CDR3 consists of 16 residues. This CDR3 reads CASSYPPGQGHTEAFF. CDR3 nucleotides: TGTGCCAGCAGTTACCCACCCGGACAGGGGCACACTGAAGCTTTCTTT.

This chain links TRBV3-1 (or the pseudogene TRBV3-2) with TRBJ2-3, with a possible D match to TRBD2 (5 bases). This CDR3 has 14 amino acids. Germline lookup yields CDR1 LGHDT and CDR2 YNNKEL (reference sequence). Trimming left V 1 base short and J 2 bases short, with 7 bases between. The CDR3: CASSQADFTDTQYF. The CDR3 DNA reads as TGTGCCAGCAGCCAAGCGGACTTCACAGATACGCAGTATTTT.

The chain has TRBV21-1 and TRBJ2-1; the table's D gene call, TRBD2, was not cross checked with the DNA. TRBV21-1 represents a pseudogene. The CDR3 extends over 20 amino acids. The CDR3 bases are TGTGCCAGCAGCACCATCTTAAGGGCCGGGGGAGGAGGGTCTCTCAATGAGCAGTTCTTC. This codes for CASSTILRAGGGGSLNEQFF.

The V and J genes are TRBV5-1 and TRBJ2-7; 10 bases are a match to TRBD1. This CDR3 has 14 amino acids. After removal of 2 bases from V and 7 bases from J, the junction contained 6 bases not matched to a gene. The germline V gene has CDR1 SGHRS and CDR2 YFSETQ. The CDR3 DNA is TGCGCCAGCAGCTTTGACAGGGGGCCCGGGGAGCAGTACTTC. Residues: CASSFDRGPGEQYF.

V and J are TRBV9 and TRBJ1-5; no clear D gene. Germline assignment: CDR1 SGDLS and CDR2 YYNGEE. The CDR3 loop spans 15 amino acids. Trimming took off 4 bases at V and 6 bases at J, with 17 bases between the two ends. CDR3 loop: CASSPLAGVGQPQHF. For the CDR3, the DNA is TGTGCCAGCAGCCCCCTCGCGGGAGTGGGTCAGCCCCAGCATTTT.